Sequencing of this T cell receptor beta chain was carried out in a study of T cell responses to AZD1222 COVID-19 vaccine. A note on this clone: Its antigen is still unknown.

The method was immunoSEQ multiplex PCR; TCRdb's version includes in-frame clones alone and lacks a portion of them. Of roughly 150,000 clones in the sample, roughly 92% are singletons; the top ten hold about 1.6%. CDR1 and CDR2 from the germline V gene are MNHNS and SASEGT. The V end lost 2 bases, the J end lost 4 bases, and 18 bases lay between the germline ends. The CDR3 has 17 residues. Study-level findings and limits: The number of AZD1222 recipients seropositive at baseline was only six. Two AZD1222 doses significantly raised spike-specific TCR breadth and depth over controls. Reportedly, nearly half of unique spike TCRs recognized epitopes outside B.1.351/B.1.1.7 mutations. Dominant CD4 TCR responses targeted spike regions 160-218 and 743-854.

The sequence derives from an adult in good health. This specimen was peripheral blood, taken on day 0 of AZD1222 vaccination. The chain carries TRBV6-1 and TRBJ1-5, with D unclear. The CDR3 bases are TGTGCCAGCAGTGAATTAAGGCCTCCGGTAGCAAATCAGCCCCAGCATTTT. Translation gives CASSELRPPVANQPQHF.